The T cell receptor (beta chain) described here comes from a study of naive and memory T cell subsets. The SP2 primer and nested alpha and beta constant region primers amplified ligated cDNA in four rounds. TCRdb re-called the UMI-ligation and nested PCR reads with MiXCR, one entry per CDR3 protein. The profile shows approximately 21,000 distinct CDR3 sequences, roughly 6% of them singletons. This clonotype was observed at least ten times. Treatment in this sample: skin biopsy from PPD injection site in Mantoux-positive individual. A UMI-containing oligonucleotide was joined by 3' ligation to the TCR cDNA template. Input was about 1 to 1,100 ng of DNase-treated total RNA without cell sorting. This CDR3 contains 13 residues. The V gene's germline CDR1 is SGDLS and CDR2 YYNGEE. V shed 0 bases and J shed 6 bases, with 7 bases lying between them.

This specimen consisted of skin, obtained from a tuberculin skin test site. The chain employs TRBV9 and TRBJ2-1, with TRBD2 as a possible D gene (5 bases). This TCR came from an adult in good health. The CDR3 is CASSVAGVNEQFF. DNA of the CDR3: TGTGCCAGCAGCGTAGCCGGGGTCAATGAGCAGTTCTTC. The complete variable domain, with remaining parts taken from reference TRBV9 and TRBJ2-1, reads DSGVTQTPKHLITATGQRVTLRCSPRSGDLSVYWYQQSLDQGLQFLIQYYNGEERAKGNILERFSAQQFPDLHSELNLSSLELGDSALYFCASSVAGVNEQFFGPGTRLTVL.